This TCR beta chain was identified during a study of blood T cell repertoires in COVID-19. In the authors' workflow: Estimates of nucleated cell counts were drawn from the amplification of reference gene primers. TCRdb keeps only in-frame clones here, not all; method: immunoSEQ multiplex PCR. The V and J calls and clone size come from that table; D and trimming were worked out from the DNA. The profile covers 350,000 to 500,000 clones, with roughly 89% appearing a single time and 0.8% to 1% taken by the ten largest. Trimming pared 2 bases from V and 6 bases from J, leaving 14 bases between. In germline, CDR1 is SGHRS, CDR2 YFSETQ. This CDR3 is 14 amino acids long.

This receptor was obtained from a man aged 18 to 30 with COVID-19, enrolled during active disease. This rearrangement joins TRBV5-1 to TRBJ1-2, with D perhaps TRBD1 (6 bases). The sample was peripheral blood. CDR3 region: CASSLEGTTDGYTF. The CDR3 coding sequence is TGCGCCAGCAGCTTAGAGGGGACAACCGATGGCTACACCTTC.